These 30 T cell receptor beta chains were all obtained from the same sample, sequenced in a study of blood T cell repertoires in COVID-19 (dated by TCRdb to the early 2020s). Receptors were amplified or captured by the immunoSEQ multiplex PCR assay. Not all clones reach the TCRdb copy of this immuneACCESS table, which keeps in-frame sequences only. Checked studies attribute under half of the gap to unresolved V genes and leave the rest unexplained. This sample is represented by 250,000 to 400,000 clones; roughly 90% of them were singletons. The top ten constitute 2.5% to 3.5% of the sample. Sequenced sample: peripheral blood. All receptors come from a woman aged 30 to 39 with COVID-19, enrolled during active disease.

The J gene is TRBJ2-5, the V gene TRBV30; possible D gene TRBD2, 5 bases. Looked up from germline, CDR1 is GTSNPN and CDR2 is SVGIG (reference sequence). The CDR3 covers 14 residues. The V and J ends lost 1 base and 5 bases respectively, with 14 bases between them. The CDR3 spells CAWSAWGWRETQYF. As DNA, the CDR3 is TGTGCCTGGAGTGCGTGGGGTTGGAGGGAGACCCAGTACTTC.

Only a few counts were recorded for this clone. V gene TRBV20-1 combines with J gene TRBJ1-1; D unclear. In germline, CDR1 is DFQATT, CDR2 SNEGSKA (reference sequence). The V end was cut by 7 bases, the J end by 4 bases, with 10 bases between. CDR3 length: 11 residues. In nucleotides, the CDR3 is TGCAGTGTGCGGGGAAGCACTGAAGCTTTCTTT. The encoded protein is CSVRGSTEAFF.

The V and J genes are TRBV3-1 (or the pseudogene TRBV3-2) and TRBJ2-6, with 9 bases aligning to TRBD1. The CDR3 covers 18 residues. Germline V lookup: CDR1 LGHDT, CDR2 YNNKEL (reference sequence). The junction had 8 bases not matched to a gene; V was cut back by 4 bases and J by 1 base. The CDR3 DNA sequence: TGTGCCAGCAGCCTCGGACAGGGGACTTATTCTGGGGCCAACGTCCTGACTTTC. Protein: CASSLGQGTYSGANVLTF.

The chain has TRBV7-3 and TRBJ2-7; 14 positions agree with TRBD2. The CDR3 runs to 15 residues. V trimming: 3 bases; J trimming: 5 bases; junction bases outside the gene matches: 3. The germline V gene has CDR1 SGHTA and CDR2 FQGTGA. CDR3 coding DNA: TGTGCCAGCAGCTTGGGACTAGCGGGAGCCGACGAGCAGTACTTC. As protein: CASSLGLAGADEQYF.

The J gene is TRBJ1-1, the V gene TRBV19; D might be TRBD1 (6 bases). Looked up from germline, CDR1 is LNHDA and CDR2 is SQIVND (reference sequence). CDR3 length: 14 residues. Trimming took 6 bases from V and 1 from J, leaving 12 bases between them. In nucleotides, the CDR3 is TGTGCCAGTAGACCGGGACACGCGAACACTGAAGCTTTCTTT. This gives the protein CASRPGHANTEAFF.

This clone was counted between two and nine times. Here the CDR3 reads CASSFTGGTEAFF. In nucleotides, the CDR3 is TGTGCCAGCAGCTTCACAGGGGGTACTGAAGCTTTCTTT. The chain couples TRBV7-3 to TRBJ1-1; 8 bases are shared with TRBD1. Germline values: CDR1 SGHTA, CDR2 FQGTGA. The CDR3 contains 13 residues. V dropped 3 bases and J dropped 5; count of bases not matched to a gene: 2.

The gene calls are TRBV5-4 and TRBJ1-6; D is possibly TRBD1 (5 bases). Germline lookup yields CDR1 SGHNT and CDR2 YYREEE (reference sequence). This CDR3 is 14 amino acids long. The V end lost 0 bases, the J end lost 10 bases, and 11 bases lay between the germline ends. CDR3 region: CASSLEQANSPLHF. Written as DNA, the CDR3 is TGTGCCAGCAGCTTGGAACAGGCGAACTCACCCCTCCACTTT.

V usage is TRBV28 and J usage is TRBJ1-2; D possibly corresponds to TRBD1 (6 bases). The germline gives CDR1 MDHEN, CDR2 SYDVKM. CDR3 length: 16 residues. The ends were cut back, 4 bases at V and 0 bases at J, with 15 bases in the middle. CDR3 in amino acids: CASSSTGQPANYGYTF. The CDR3, as DNA: TGTGCCAGCAGTTCCACAGGACAGCCTGCTAACTATGGCTACACCTTC.

The chain employs TRBV6-4 and TRBJ1-4; possibly TRBD1 for D (6 bases). The CDR3 runs 15 residues. The V end was cut by 0 bases, the J end by 8 bases, with 13 bases between. Per the germline V gene, CDR1 is MRHNA and CDR2 is SNTAGT. The CDR3 loop is CASSDSGGRGEKLFF. CDR3 DNA sequence: TGTGCCAGCAGTGACTCCGGGGGGCGAGGGGAAAAACTGTTTTTT.

Comments on this clone: The sample has other DNA sequences that encode this CDR3 too. The gene calls are TRBV3-1 (or the pseudogene TRBV3-2) and TRBJ2-1; D might be TRBD2 (6 bases). This CDR3 is 15 amino acids long. CDR1 LGHDT and CDR2 YNNKEL come from the germline V gene (reference sequence). Trimming cost V 0 bases and J 4 bases, with 10 bases left between them. CDR3 coding DNA: TGTGCCAGCAGCCAAGATACGGGGACTTACAATGAGCAGTTCTTC. Amino acids: CASSQDTGTYNEQFF.

The V call is TRBV6-4, the J call TRBJ2-1; TRBD2 agrees at 11 bases. In germline, CDR1 is MRHNA, CDR2 SNTAGT. The CDR3 spans 17 residues. Losses at the gene ends were 5 bases for V and 9 bases for J; bases not matched to a gene: 15. In DNA form, the CDR3 reads TGTGCCAGCAGTCCTACCCCTACTAGCGGGAGAATCAGTGAGCAGTTCTTC. This encodes CASSPTPTSGRISEQFF.

This chain connects TRBV2 to TRBJ1-6; D gene uncertain. This CDR3 has 12 amino acids. With 5 bases removed from V and 3 bases from J, the gap between germline ends came to 2 bases. Germline assignment: CDR1 SNHLY and CDR2 FYNNEI. The CDR3 is CASSRYNSPLHF. The CDR3 nucleotides are TGTGCCAGCAGTCGCTATAATTCACCCCTCCACTTT.

The V gene is TRBV10-1, the J gene TRBJ2-3; TRBD2 is a possible D gene (5 bases). Trimming shortened V by 4 bases and J by 5 bases, and 10 bases separated the two germline ends. Germline CDR1 and CDR2: WNHNN and SYGVQD (reference sequence). The CDR3 loop spans 13 amino acids. In DNA, the CDR3 is TGCGCCAGCAGTGGGGGAGTGGGAGATACGCAGTATTTT. Translated: CASSGGVGDTQYF.

The CDR3 region is CASSFLGQIYEQYF. CDR3 DNA sequence: TGTGCCAGCAGTTTCCTCGGACAGATCTACGAGCAGTACTTC. J is TRBJ2-7 and V is TRBV27; a weak D match, TRBD1 (6 bases). Trimming shortened V by 3 bases and J by 3 bases, and 12 bases separated the two germline ends. There are 14 residues in the CDR3. Germline V gene lookup returns CDR1 MNHEY and CDR2 SMNVEV (reference sequence).

The chain recombines TRBV15 with TRBJ2-3, with 16 bases identical to TRBD2. Per the germline V gene, CDR1 is LNHNV and CDR2 is YYDKDF (reference sequence). Unmatched junction bases numbered 3, after V lost 5 bases and J lost 4 bases. The CDR3 length is 16 residues. The CDR3 sequence is CATSEGTSGRADTQYF. The CDR3 nucleotides read TGTGCCACCAGCGAAGGGACTAGCGGGAGGGCAGATACGCAGTATTTT.

On this clone: Other DNA sequences of this sample code for an identical CDR3. CDR3 sequence (DNA): TGTGCCAGCTCGGATGGACAGGGGGGCAATCAGCCCCAGCATTTT. Residues: CASSDGQGGNQPQHF. This rearrangement joins TRBV18 to TRBJ1-5, with 10 bases that match TRBD1. The CDR3 is made up of 15 amino acids. Germline values: CDR1 KGHSH, CDR2 LQKENI. V lost 6 bases, J lost 2 bases, and 4 bases stayed unmatched.

The J gene is TRBJ1-5, the V gene TRBV2; D call uncertain. This CDR3 comprises 14 residues. CDR1 is SNHLY and CDR2 is FYNNEI in the germline V gene. Trimming pared 8 bases from V and 1 base from J, leaving 12 bases between. CDR3 sequence: CASVAGLSNQPQHF. The CDR3 DNA sequence: TGTGCCAGCGTTGCAGGTTTGAGCAATCAGCCCCAGCATTTT.

This chain joins TRBV19 and TRBJ1-6, with D tentatively TRBD1 (5 bases). V shed 1 base and J shed 9 bases, with 13 bases lying between them. CDR3 length: 15 amino acids. Germline loops: CDR1 LNHDA, CDR2 SQIVND (reference sequence). The CDR3 nucleotides are TGTGCCAGTAGTATAGGTCAGGGAGGAACTTCACCCCTCCACTTT. This translates into CASSIGQGGTSPLHF.

The chain employs TRBV3-1 (or the pseudogene TRBV3-2) and TRBJ1-3; D might be TRBD1 (5 bases). V was shortened by 3 bases and J by 4 bases, with 10 bases between the two germline ends. The length of the CDR3 is 14 residues. Germline-derived CDR1 and CDR2 are LGHDT and YNNKEL (reference sequence). The CDR3 protein is CASSHGGTGNTIYF. CDR3 coding DNA: TGTGCCAGCAGCCACGGGGGTACCGGAAACACCATATATTTT.

The V and J genes are TRBV27 and TRBJ2-1; a possible D gene is TRBD1 (7 bases). CDR3 size: 15 residues. The V gene's germline CDR1 is MNHEY and CDR2 SMNVEV (reference sequence). Trimming left V 3 bases short and J 7 bases short, with 16 bases between. The CDR3 protein is CASSFRRGTANEQFF. The CDR3 nucleotides read TGTGCCAGCAGTTTCCGTCGCGGGACAGCGAATGAGCAGTTCTTC.

The V call is TRBV5-1, the J call TRBJ2-1, with 15 nucleotides matching TRBD2. This CDR3 comprises 21 residues. The germline CDR1 and CDR2 sequences are SGHRS and YFSETQ. V gave up 1 base and J gave up 7 bases; unmatched junction bases: 18. The CDR3 reads CASSLLPPGLAGGSLSNEQFF. CDR3 bases: TGCGCCAGCAGCTTGCTACCTCCGGGACTAGCGGGAGGCAGTCTATCGAATGAGCAGTTCTTC.

The rearrangement links TRBV5-6 to TRBJ2-1, with D perhaps TRBD2 (5 bases). Per germline, CDR1 SGHDT and CDR2 YYEEEE. The CDR3 has 17 amino acids. The V end was cut by 6 bases, the J end by 1 base, with 20 bases between. The DNA of the CDR3 is TGTGCCAGCAACCCAAAGGGAGAGATATGGTCCTACAATGAGCAGTTCTTC. Translating it yields CASNPKGEIWSYNEQFF. Together with reference TRBV5-6 and TRBJ2-1, the CDR3 gives the full variable domain: DAGVTQSPTHLIKTRGQQVTLRCSPKSGHDTVSWYQQALGQGPQFIFQYYEEEERQRGNFPDRFSGHQFPNYSSELNVNALLLGDSALYLCASNPKGEIWSYNEQFFGPGTRLTVL.

J is TRBJ2-3 and V is TRBV10-1; no clear D. V shed 4 bases and J shed 3 bases, with 8 bases lying between them. The CDR3 has 13 amino acids. In germline, CDR1 is WNHNN, CDR2 SYGVQD (reference sequence). The CDR3 DNA sequence: TGCGCCAGCAGTGCGGCCGGGACAGATACGCAGTATTTT. Translating gives CASSAAGTDTQYF.

The chain is built from TRBV11-3 and TRBJ2-1; TRBD2 might be the D (5 bases). V shed 1 base and J shed 10 bases, with 8 bases lying between them. The germline V gene encodes CDR1 SGHNT and CDR2 YENEEA. CDR3 length equals 12 residues. The CDR3 loop is CASSLGPGEQFF. CDR3 nucleotide sequence: TGTGCCAGCAGCTTAGGGCCGGGGGAGCAGTTCTTC. Combining the CDR3 with reference TRBV11-3 and TRBJ2-1 gives the whole variable domain EAGVVQSPRYKIIEKKQPVAFWCNPISGHNTLYWYLQNLGQGPELLIRYENEEAVDDSQLPKDRFSAERLKGVDSTLKIQPAELGDSAVYLCASSLGPGEQFFGPGTRLTVL.

The V call is TRBV2, the J call TRBJ2-3, with D possibly matching TRBD2 (6 bases). With 6 bases removed from V and 4 bases from J, the gap between germline ends came to 20 bases. The length of the CDR3 is 16 residues. CDR1 and CDR2 (germline): SNHLY, FYNNEI. As DNA, the CDR3 is TGTGCCAGCAGCCCTGTCGAGTGGGGGAGGTCAGATACGCAGTATTTT. It yields the protein CASSPVEWGRSDTQYF.

The CDR3 region has the DNA TGTGCCAGCAGCCGGACAGGCTCTGGAAACACCATATATTTT. Amino acids: CASSRTGSGNTIYF. The chain is built from TRBV7-9 and TRBJ1-3, with 7 bases identical to TRBD1. Germline V gives CDR1 SEHNR, CDR2 FQNEAQ (reference sequence). The CDR3 has 14 residues. Germline trimming cut 5 bases from V and 0 bases from J; bases unmatched to any gene: 1.

The chain uses TRBV30 and TRBJ1-6, with TRBD1 matching over 9 bases. This CDR3 is built from 15 residues. In germline, CDR1 is GTSNPN, CDR2 SVGIG (reference sequence). The V gene end was trimmed by 3 bases and the J gene end by 10 bases; junction bases not matched to a gene: 10. The CDR3 here is CAWSFRDREGSPLHF. Written as DNA, the CDR3 is TGTGCCTGGAGCTTTAGGGACAGGGAAGGCTCACCCCTCCACTTT.

The chain uses TRBV25-1 and TRBJ2-7, with a tentative D call TRBD2 (6 bases). Trimming pared 5 bases from V and 0 bases from J, leaving 11 bases between. The CDR3 is made up of 14 amino acids. From germline, CDR1 is MGHDK and CDR2 SYGVNS. In DNA form, the CDR3 reads TGTGCCAGCAGTCTGGACGGGAGCTCCTACGAGCAGTACTTC. The encoded protein is CASSLDGSSYEQYF.

J is TRBJ1-1 and V is TRBV7-9; TRBD1 aligns across 8 bases. The trim removed 6 bases at V and 2 bases at J, leaving 5 bases unmatched. This CDR3 comprises 14 residues. Germline V gene lookup returns CDR1 SEHNR and CDR2 FQNEAQ (reference sequence). CDR3 sequence (DNA): TGTGCCAGCAGAGAACAGGGGGGTAACACTGAAGCTTTCTTT. This codes for CASREQGGNTEAFF.

The rearrangement uses TRBV28 and TRBJ1-3; D is possibly TRBD1 (5 bases). Deletions cut 5 bases from V and 1 base from J, with 12 bases between. Germline CDR1 is MDHEN and CDR2 is SYDVKM. The CDR3 has 15 amino acids. The CDR3 protein is CASSPEQVSGNTIYF. The CDR3, as DNA: TGTGCCAGCAGTCCCGAACAGGTTTCTGGAAACACCATATATTTT.